A single sample gave rise to the 23 T cell receptor beta chains below, sequenced in a study of early T cells in non-severe SARS-CoV-2 infection. TCRdb re-called the 5' RACE reads through MiXCR, storing one row per CDR3 protein. The sample carries approximately 19,000 distinct CDR3 sequences, about 5.5% recorded once. The sample was whole blood. These receptors all come from an adult who was a healthcare worker with PCR-confirmed SARS-CoV-2 infection or an uninfected control (not recorded which).

This clonotype occurred many times. The gene calls are TRBV28 and TRBJ1-5; no clear D gene. Germline CDR1 reads MDHEN; CDR2 reads SYDVKM. The CDR3 sequence is 15 residues long. Trimming cost V 4 bases and J 2 bases, with 12 bases left between them. In DNA form, the CDR3 reads TGTGCCAGCAGTTCCCCGGGTACGCGCAATCAGCCCCAGCATTTT. Amino acid sequence: CASSSPGTRNQPQHF.

This clonotype appeared a few times. It may be a read error: a sequence one base away is much more abundant. The rearrangement joins TRBV7-3 to TRBJ1-6; TRBD1 agrees at 7 bases. The V gene's germline CDR1 is SGHTA and CDR2 FQGTGA. There are 15 residues in the CDR3. CDR3 bases: TGTGTCAGCAGCTTAACAGGGGCCCCTAATTCACCCCTCCACTTT. Translated, it gives CVSSLTGAPNSPLHF. Filled out from reference TRBV7-3 and TRBJ1-6, the complete variable domain reads GAGVSQTPSNKVTEKGKYVELRCDPISGHTALYWYRQSLGQGPEFLIYFQGTGAADDSGLPNDRFFAVRPEGSVSTLKIQRTERGDSAVYLCVSSLTGAPNSPLHFGNGTRLTVT.

This clonotype was seen ten or more times. This chain links TRBV9 with TRBJ1-6; the D gene is possibly TRBD1 (6 bases). The germline V and J ends were trimmed by 0 bases and 6 bases, with 16 bases remaining between them. From germline, CDR1 is SGDLS and CDR2 YYNGEE. CDR3 length equals 17 residues. In DNA form, the CDR3 reads TGTGCCAGCAGCGTAGCTCCGGGGGCTTTCGGTAATTCACCCCTCCACTTT. Amino acids: CASSVAPGAFGNSPLHF.

This clonotype was counted many times. The CDR3 DNA sequence: TGCGCCAGCCTCCGCTGGACGGGTGAGCAGTTCTTC. This codes for CASLRWTGEQFF. J is TRBJ2-1 and V is TRBV10-1; D is unresolved. The V and J ends lost 8 bases and 9 bases respectively, with 14 bases between them. CDR1 and CDR2 from the germline V gene are WNHNN and SYGVQD (reference sequence). The CDR3 has 12 residues.

This clonotype has a count of ten or more. The chain carries TRBV10-3 and TRBJ2-3; weak D call: TRBD2 (5 bases). V lost 2 bases and J lost 1, with 10 bases in between. This CDR3 has 15 amino acids. Germline V gene lookup returns CDR1 ENHRY and CDR2 SYGVKD. Here the CDR3 DNA reads TGTGCCATCAGTGAGAACAGCGGCCGCACAGATACGCAGTATTTT. This translates into CAISENSGRTDTQYF.

This clonotype occurred many times. V usage is TRBV29-1 and J usage is TRBJ1-1; 9 nucleotides align to TRBD1. This CDR3 contains 15 residues. Germline-derived CDR1 and CDR2 are SQVTM and ANQGSEA. Trimming took 0 bases from V and 4 from J; bases not matched to a gene: 6. In DNA, the CDR3 is TGCAGCGTTGAAGAGGGGAACAGGGGGCTCACTGAAGCTTTCTTT. Translated: CSVEEGNRGLTEAFF.

V usage is TRBV3-1 and J usage is TRBJ2-6; D not certain. CDR1 and CDR2 from the germline V gene are LGHDT and YNNKEL (reference sequence). V was trimmed by 0 bases and J by 0 bases, leaving 6 bases between them. This CDR3 is 16 amino acids long. DNA for the CDR3: TGTGCCAGCAGCCAAGATGTCAGCTCTGGGGCCAACGTCCTGACTTTC. Amino acids: CASSQDVSSGANVLTF. Full variable domain (outside the CDR3, taken from reference TRBV3-1 and TRBJ2-6): DTAVSQTPKYLVTQMGNDKSIKCEQNLGHDTMYWYKQDSKKFLKIMFSYNNKELIINETVPNRFSPKSPDKAHLNLHINSLELGDSAVYFCASSQDVSSGANVLTFGAGSRLTVL.

This clonotype was observed many times. The genes are TRBV5-1 and TRBJ2-3; TRBD1 matches 10 bases. Germline assignment: CDR1 SGHRS and CDR2 YFSETQ. V was clipped by 0 bases and J by 4 bases; unmatched bases: 5. This CDR3 has 16 amino acids. The CDR3 loop is CASSLDGQGVADTQYF. The CDR3 DNA is TGCGCCAGCAGCTTGGATGGACAGGGGGTAGCAGATACGCAGTATTTT.

At least ten counts were recorded for this clonotype. The chain uses TRBV7-9 and TRBJ2-2, with 9 bases fitting TRBD1. The CDR3 sequence is 15 residues long. The germline CDR1 and CDR2 sequences are SEHNR and FQNEAQ (reference sequence). The V gene end was trimmed by 7 bases and the J gene end by 5 bases; junction bases not matched to a gene: 8. The CDR3 here is CASTLGQGQTGELFF. The CDR3 bases are TGTGCCAGCACCCTTGGACAGGGGCAAACCGGGGAGCTGTTTTTT.

By proportion, this clonotype is medium-sized (0.01 to 0.1%). This chain connects TRBV4-1 to TRBJ2-1, with 11 bases lining up with TRBD1. V trimming: 4 bases; J trimming: 7 bases; junction bases outside the gene matches: 12. Germline V gene lookup returns CDR1 MGHRA and CDR2 YSYEKL. This CDR3 region has 17 residues. The CDR3 spells CASSLGPDRGRGNEQFF. The CDR3 bases are TGCGCCAGCAGCCTCGGACCGGACAGGGGGCGCGGGAATGAGCAGTTCTTC.

This clonotype occurred a few times. The V gene is TRBV7-9, the J gene TRBJ2-1; 8 nucleotides align to TRBD2. Trimming removed 2 bases from V and 9 bases from J; junction bases left unmatched: 6. This CDR3 comprises 14 residues. The germline V gene encodes CDR1 SEHNR and CDR2 FQNEAQ (reference sequence). The CDR3 region has the DNA TGTGCCAGCAGCTTAAACCTAGCGGGCCCTGAGCAGTTCTTC. Encoded protein: CASSLNLAGPEQFF.

This clonotype was detected ten times or more. The rearrangement uses TRBV7-6 and TRBJ2-1; tentative D call: TRBD2 (6 bases). The CDR3 covers 16 residues. CDR1 and CDR2 from the germline V gene are SGHVS and FNYEAQ. The germline V and J ends were trimmed by 0 bases and 5 bases, with 14 bases remaining between them. The CDR3 DNA follows: TGTGCCAGCAGCTTAGCGGACTCGTGGGGGGACAATGAGCAGTTCTTC. Encoded protein: CASSLADSWGDNEQFF.

This clonotype appeared many times. This chain connects TRBV10-1 to TRBJ1-3, with a weak D call TRBD1 (5 bases). Trimming shortened V by 3 bases and J by 0 bases, and 6 bases separated the two germline ends. Germline CDR1 reads WNHNN; CDR2 reads SYGVQD (reference sequence). This CDR3 is 14 amino acids long. CDR3 sequence (DNA): TGCGCCAGCAGTGATCAGGGCTCTGGAAACACCATATATTTT. Encoded protein: CASSDQGSGNTIYF.

This clonotype occurred many times. The chain carries TRBV18 and TRBJ1-4; unclear D gene. Germline lookup yields CDR1 KGHSH and CDR2 LQKENI. V lost 6 bases, J lost 5 bases, and 16 bases lay in between. The CDR3 has 15 residues. The CDR3 nucleotides are TGTGCCAGCTCCCCCAACGAGGGCCTAAATGAAAAACTGTTTTTT. This translates into CASSPNEGLNEKLFF. The variable domain in full, with the rest retrieved from reference TRBV18 and TRBJ1-4, is NAGVMQNPRHLVRRRGQEARLRCSPMKGHSHVYWYRQLPEEGLKFMVYLQKENIIDESGMPKERFSAEFPKEGPSILRIQQVVRGDSAAYFCASSPNEGLNEKLFFGSGTQLSVL.

This clonotype was seen ten or more times. This rearrangement joins TRBV6-5 to TRBJ1-4; D is possibly TRBD1 (6 bases). The germline V gene encodes CDR1 MNHEY and CDR2 SVGAGI. The CDR3 runs 16 residues. Trimming removed 2 bases at V and 7 bases at J, with 17 bases between. The CDR3 nucleotides are TGTGCCAGCAGTTACGCCAGGCAGGGGCGGGGTGAAAAACTGTTTTTT. The encoded protein is CASSYARQGRGEKLFF.

Regarding this clonotype: A much larger clone differs from this one at a single base, so this may be a read error. This chain links TRBV7-2 with TRBJ2-3, with D maybe TRBD2 (5 bases). Germline V gives CDR1 SGHTA, CDR2 FQGNSA. The CDR3 covers 15 residues. The CDR3 loop is CVSSPVDYSTDTQYF. The CDR3 DNA sequence: TGTGTCAGCAGCCCCGTAGACTATAGCACAGATACGCAGTATTTT.

This clonotype has just a few counts. This chain joins TRBV20-1 and TRBJ2-7; D remains ambiguous. There are 12 residues in the CDR3. From germline, CDR1 is DFQATT and CDR2 SNEGSKA (reference sequence). With 6 bases removed from V and 3 bases from J, the gap between germline ends came to 12 bases. The CDR3 DNA reads as TGCAGTGCCTCGGCCAGTGTCTACGAGCAGTACTTC. Translation: CSASASVYEQYF.

In this sample, this clonotype turned up many times. The chain links TRBV19 to TRBJ2-4; D may be TRBD1 or TRBD2 (5 bases each). Trimming took off 3 bases at V and 8 bases at J, with 14 bases between the two ends. CDR1 is LNHDA, CDR2 SQIVND, per germline (reference sequence). The CDR3 has 14 residues. The CDR3 DNA reads as TGTGCCAGTAGTATGAGGGGCGCAGGATACATTCAGTACTTC. Translated, it gives CASSMRGAGYIQYF.

This chain uses TRBV5-5 with TRBJ2-7; D may be TRBD1 (6 bases). The ends were cut back, 5 bases at V and 0 bases at J, with 15 bases in the middle. The CDR3 has 15 residues. Germline V CDR1 and CDR2: SGHKS, YYEKEE (reference sequence). The CDR3 nucleotides are TGTGCCAGCAGTTCTGGGACATATAGCTCCTACGAGCAGTACGTC. Protein: CASSSGTYSSYEQYV.

This chain connects TRBV29-1 to TRBJ2-3; no definite D call. This CDR3 spans 16 amino acids. The germline V gene has CDR1 SQVTM and CDR2 ANQGSEA. Trimming took 6 bases from V and 2 from J, leaving 21 bases between them. The CDR3 region has the DNA TGCAGCGTCCGTCGGACCCACCTCAAAGACACAGATACGCAGTATTTT. This codes for CSVRRTHLKDTDTQYF.

Many counts were recorded for this clonotype. The chain has TRBV3-1 and TRBJ2-1; the D gene is possibly TRBD2 (6 bases). The CDR3 loop spans 17 amino acids. V lost 2 bases and J lost 7, with 21 bases in between. CDR1 is LGHDT, CDR2 YNNKEL, per germline (reference sequence). CDR3: CASSQTGSGLITNEQFF. The CDR3 region has the DNA TGTGCCAGCAGCCAAACGGGCAGCGGGCTTATAACGAATGAGCAGTTCTTC.

This clonotype is medium-sized within its sample. V usage is TRBV20-1 and J usage is TRBJ1-2; a weak D match, TRBD1 (5 bases). The germline V gene has CDR1 DFQATT and CDR2 SNEGSKA (reference sequence). The CDR3 has 16 residues. Trimming removed 5 bases from V and 2 bases from J, with 21 bases in between. The CDR3 protein is CSAPDGRGRTNYGYTF. CDR3 in DNA: TGCAGTGCTCCTGATGGGAGGGGACGGACAAACTATGGCTACACCTTC.

V is TRBV5-1 and J is TRBJ1-1; 8 bases match TRBD1. Germline lookup yields CDR1 SGHRS and CDR2 YFSETQ. V trimming: 3 bases; J trimming: 0 bases; junction bases outside the gene matches: 10. The CDR3 extends over 17 amino acids. CDR3 in amino acids: CASSSTDRAFMNTEAFF. CDR3 nucleotide sequence: TGCGCCAGCAGCTCGACGGACAGGGCCTTCATGAACACTGAAGCTTTCTTT.